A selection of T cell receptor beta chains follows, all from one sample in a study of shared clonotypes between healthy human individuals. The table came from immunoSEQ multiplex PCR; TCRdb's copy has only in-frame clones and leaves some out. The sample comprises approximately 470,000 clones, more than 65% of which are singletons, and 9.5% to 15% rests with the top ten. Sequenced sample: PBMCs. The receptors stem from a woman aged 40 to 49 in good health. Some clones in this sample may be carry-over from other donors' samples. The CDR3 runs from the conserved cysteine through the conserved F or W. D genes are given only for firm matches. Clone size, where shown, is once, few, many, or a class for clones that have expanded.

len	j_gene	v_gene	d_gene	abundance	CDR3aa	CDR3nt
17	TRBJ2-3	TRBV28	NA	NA	CASSGGQAGPITDTQYF	TGTGCCAGCAGTGGGGGGCAGGCGGGACCCATAACAGATACGCAGTATTTT
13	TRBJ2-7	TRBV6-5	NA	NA	CASSYQGTYEQYF	TGTGCCAGCAGTTACCAGGGAACCTACGAGCAGTACTTC
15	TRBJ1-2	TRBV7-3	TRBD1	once	CASSGTDRGTYGYTF	TGTGCCAGCAGCGGAACGGACAGGGGGACCTATGGCTACACCTTC
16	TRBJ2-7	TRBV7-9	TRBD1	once	CASSSISPTGGYEQYF	TGTGCCAGCAGCTCCATCTCGCCCACAGGGGGCTACGAGCAGTACTTC
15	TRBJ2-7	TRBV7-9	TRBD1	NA	CASRPGTGLSYEQYF	TGTGCCAGCAGACCCGGGACAGGCCTCTCCTACGAGCAGTACTTC
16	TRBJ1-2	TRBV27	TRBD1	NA	CASSSWDRGLTYGYTF	TGTGCCAGCAGTTCATGGGACAGGGGGCTGACCTATGGCTACACCTTC
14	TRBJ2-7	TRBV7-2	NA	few	CASSLVSGVYEQYF	TGTGCCAGCAGCTTAGTTTCGGGGGTCTACGAGCAGTACTTC
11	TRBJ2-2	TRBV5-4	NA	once	CASSLRGELFF	TGTGCCAGCAGCTTGAGAGGGGAGCTGTTTTTT
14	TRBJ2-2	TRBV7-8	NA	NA	CASRLRGGPGELFF	TGTGCCAGCAGGTTAAGAGGCGGGCCCGGGGAGCTGTTTTTT
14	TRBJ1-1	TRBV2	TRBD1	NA	CASGNRDRDTEAFF	TGTGCCAGCGGAAACCGGGACAGGGACACTGAAGCTTTCTTT
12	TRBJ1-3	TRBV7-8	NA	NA	CASSLVGNTIYF	TGTGCCAGCAGCTTAGTTGGAAACACCATATATTTT
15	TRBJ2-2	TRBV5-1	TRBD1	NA	CASSSGQESTGELFF	TGCGCCAGCAGCTCTGGACAGGAAAGCACCGGGGAGCTGTTTTTT
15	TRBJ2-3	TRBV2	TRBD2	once	CASTLEAGGGDTQYF	TGTGCCAGCACTCTTGAAGCGGGAGGGGGAGATACGCAGTATTTT
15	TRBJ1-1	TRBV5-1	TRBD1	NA	CASSLEQGVATEAFF	TGCGCCAGCAGCTTGGAGCAGGGGGTAGCCACTGAAGCTTTCTTT